These 23 T cell receptor beta chains came from one sample sequenced in a study of T cells after yellow fever vaccination. TCRdb fed the 5' RACE reads into MiXCR, producing one record per CDR3 protein. The sample yields 550,000 to 750,000 distinct CDR3 sequences, 13% seen once. The input for sequencing was PBMCs, taken on the day of the yellow fever booster vaccination. All receptors derive from a man aged 25 to 40 who received the YFV17D yellow fever vaccine.

This clonotype turned up a few times. The chain uses TRBV29-1 and TRBJ1-3; no reliable D call. The CDR3 covers 13 residues. With 0 bases removed from V and 8 bases from J, the gap between germline ends came to 11 bases. CDR1 is SQVTM and CDR2 is ANQGSEA in the germline V gene. CDR3: CSVEDGEGYTIYF. DNA of the CDR3: TGCAGCGTTGAAGATGGGGAGGGATACACCATATATTTT.

This clonotype was picked up a small number of times. The chain recombines TRBV7-2 with TRBJ2-5; D remains unclear. Trimming took 5 bases from V and 6 from J, leaving 10 bases between them. The CDR3 has 12 residues. CDR1 and CDR2 (germline): SGHTA, FQGNSA. The CDR3 sequence: CASSPDMQTQYF. Here the CDR3 DNA reads TGTGCCAGCAGCCCAGACATGCAGACCCAGTACTTC.

This clonotype has just a few counts. The chain carries TRBV7-2 and TRBJ2-1; TRBD2 matches at 8 bases. This CDR3 contains 13 residues. Germline V gene lookup returns CDR1 SGHTA and CDR2 FQGNSA. V shed 5 bases, J shed 9 bases, and the junction held 6 bases outside the gene matches. The CDR3 bases are TGTGCCAGCAGCGCAGGGACTAGAATTGAGCAGTTCTTC. Amino acid sequence: CASSAGTRIEQFF.

This clonotype has a handful of counts. V usage is TRBV5-1 and J usage is TRBJ2-7, with 10 bases aligning to TRBD1. There are 14 residues in the CDR3. Germline trimming cut 3 bases from V and 4 bases from J; bases unmatched to any gene: 4. Germline V gene data show CDR1 as SGHRS and CDR2 as YFSETQ. In DNA form, the CDR3 reads TGCGCCAGCAGCTGGACAGGGGGTGGTTACGAGCAGTACTTC. It encodes CASSWTGGGYEQYF.

This clonotype was seen only a few times. The chain links TRBV9 to TRBJ2-6, with D perhaps matching TRBD1 or TRBD2 (5 bases each). The CDR3 runs 15 residues. Germline V CDR1 and CDR2: SGDLS, YYNGEE. Trimming cost V 4 bases and J 11 bases, with 19 bases left between them. CDR3 loop: CASSLGTEYSHVLTF. The CDR3, as DNA: TGTGCCAGCAGCTTGGGGACCGAGTATTCTCACGTCCTGACTTTC.

This clonotype was observed a few times. This chain connects TRBV5-1 to TRBJ2-5; 11 bases fit TRBD2. Trimming removed 6 bases from V and 4 bases from J; junction bases left unmatched: 5. CDR3 length equals 14 residues. Germline CDR1 SGHRS, CDR2 YFSETQ. The CDR3 bases are TGCGCCAGCAAACACGGGACTAGCGGAGAGACCCAGTACTTC. Protein product: CASKHGTSGETQYF.

This clonotype was recorded at least ten times. The chain uses TRBV24-1 and TRBJ2-3, with 7 bases fitting TRBD1. The J segment lost 4 bases and the V segment lost 4 bases, leaving 16 bases of the junction unmatched. This CDR3 is built from 18 residues. Germline V CDR1 and CDR2: KGHDR, SFDVKD. The CDR3 loop is CATSESHGQDGGSDTQYF. CDR3 nucleotide sequence: TGTGCCACCAGTGAGAGCCACGGACAGGATGGTGGATCAGATACGCAGTATTTT.

The chain links TRBV10-3 to TRBJ1-1, with unresolved D. CDR3 length equals 14 residues. V dropped 2 bases and J dropped 1 base, with 8 bases sitting between them. Germline lookup yields CDR1 ENHRY and CDR2 SYGVKD. The DNA of the CDR3 is TGTGCCATCAGTGAGGGCGTAGGGAACACTGAAGCTTTCTTT. It encodes CAISEGVGNTEAFF.

This clonotype came up a few times. The rearrangement joins TRBV3-1 to TRBJ2-7; possibly TRBD2 for D (6 bases). The V end was cut by 3 bases, the J end by 7 bases, with 10 bases between. The CDR3 is 12 amino acids. Germline CDR1 and CDR2: LGHDT and YNNKEL (reference sequence). The CDR3 nucleotides are TGTGCCAGCAGCCAGGGACTGGAAGAGCAGTACTTC. Its translation: CASSQGLEEQYF.

This clonotype was observed a few times. This sequence joins TRBV5-1 and TRBJ2-2, with 7 bases lining up with TRBD2. Germline CDR1 reads SGHRS; CDR2 reads YFSETQ. There are 16 residues in the CDR3. V was pared by 4 bases and J by 1 base, with 7 bases of the junction left unmatched. The CDR3 nucleotides are TGCGCCAGCAGCCCTCAGCCGGGAGGGAACACCGGGGAGCTGTTTTTT. It translates to CASSPQPGGNTGELFF.

This clonotype was observed a few times. V gene TRBV15 combines with J gene TRBJ1-1; D uncertain. Germline lookup yields CDR1 LNHNV and CDR2 YYDKDF (reference sequence). The V and J ends lost 0 bases and 1 base respectively, with 18 bases between them. This CDR3 contains 18 residues. The CDR3 DNA is TGTGCCACCAGCAGAGATCCTTGGAGGCCAAGCGGGAACACTGAAGCTTTCTTT. It specifies CATSRDPWRPSGNTEAFF.

The rearrangement joins TRBV11-3 to TRBJ2-3; D is perhaps TRBD2 (5 bases). The CDR3 is 16 residues long. Trimming left V 4 bases short and J 0 bases short, with 14 bases between. The germline V gene encodes CDR1 SGHNT and CDR2 YENEEA. In nucleotides, the CDR3 is TGTGCCAGCAGCTCGGGTGTTAGCGAAAGCACAGATACGCAGTATTTT. Residues: CASSSGVSESTDTQYF.

The rearrangement links TRBV27 to TRBJ2-2; TRBD2 aligns across 8 bases. The germline gives CDR1 MNHEY, CDR2 SMNVEV (reference sequence). The CDR3 has 15 amino acids. V shed 6 bases, J shed 3 bases, and the junction held 6 bases outside the gene matches. The CDR3, as DNA: TGTGCCAGCAGCCGACGGGAGGGCCACACCGGGGAGCTGTTTTTT. As protein: CASSRREGHTGELFF.

The chain employs TRBV4-2 and TRBJ2-1, with 8 bases aligning to TRBD2. The length of the CDR3 is 15 residues. Per germline, CDR1 LGHNA and CDR2 YNFKEQ. V gave up 2 bases and J gave up 9 bases; unmatched junction bases: 9. CDR3 sequence: CASSQRDGRALEQFF. The DNA for the CDR3 is TGTGCCAGCAGCCAAAGGGACGGGAGGGCCCTTGAGCAGTTCTTC.

This clonotype was seen a handful of times. This chain connects TRBV18 to TRBJ2-7, with 9 nucleotides matching TRBD1. This CDR3 is built from 14 residues. CDR1 is KGHSH, CDR2 LQKENI, per germline. The ends lost 2 bases at V and 7 bases at J; junction bases unmatched: 6. This CDR3 is CASSPTRDRDEQYF. The DNA for the CDR3 is TGTGCCAGCTCACCAACCCGGGACAGGGATGAGCAGTACTTC.

This sequence joins TRBV5-8 and TRBJ2-2, with TRBD2 matching 9 bases. After removal of 2 bases from V and 6 bases from J, the junction contained 5 bases not matched to a gene. The germline V gene has CDR1 SGHTS and CDR2 YDEGEE. The CDR3 is 15 residues long. CDR3 DNA sequence: TGTGCCAGCAGCTTTTTCGCGGGAGGGTCCGGGGAGCTGTTTTTT. As protein: CASSFFAGGSGELFF.

The chain has TRBV9 and TRBJ2-1; D perhaps matches TRBD1 (6 bases). This CDR3 contains 17 residues. The germline CDR1 and CDR2 sequences are SGDLS and YYNGEE. Trimming cost V 4 bases and J 8 bases, with 25 bases left between them. The CDR3 coding sequence is TGTGCCAGCAGCACCGTCCGGGACGGAGTAGGGGGATATGAGCAGTTCTTC. This sequence encodes CASSTVRDGVGGYEQFF.

This rearrangement joins TRBV30 to TRBJ2-6; D ambiguous. CDR3 length: 14 residues. Trimming cost V 5 bases and J 0 bases, with 8 bases left between them. Germline CDR1 GTSNPN, CDR2 SVGIG (reference sequence). The CDR3 loop reads CAWGRNSGANVLTF. The CDR3 coding sequence is TGTGCCTGGGGCAGGAACTCTGGGGCCAACGTCCTGACTTTC.

This clonotype was found a few times. J is TRBJ2-5 and V is TRBV7-2, with 13 bases that match TRBD2. This CDR3 is built from 15 residues. The V gene's germline CDR1 is SGHTA and CDR2 FQGNSA. V shed 6 bases and J 1 base; nucleotides not matched to a gene: 2. This CDR3 is CASRGLAGLQETQYF. The CDR3, as DNA: TGTGCCAGCAGGGGACTAGCGGGACTCCAAGAGACCCAGTACTTC. The variable domain in full, completed from reference TRBV7-2 and TRBJ2-5, reads GAGVSQSPSNKVTEKGKDVELRCDPISGHTALYWYRQSLGQGLEFLIYFQGNSAPDKSGLPSDRFSAERTGGSVSTLTIQRTQQEDSAVYLCASRGLAGLQETQYFGPGTRLLVL.

This clonotype has just a few counts. The chain recombines TRBV30 with TRBJ2-1; 7 bases fit TRBD2. The CDR3 has 15 amino acids. CDR1 and CDR2 (germline): GTSNPN, SVGIG (reference sequence). The junction had 15 bases not matched to a gene; V was cut back by 6 bases and J by 7 bases. In DNA, the CDR3 is TGTGCCTGCCCCCGGGGAGGGAGGGGTTTGAATGAGCAGTTCTTC. Protein sequence: CACPRGGRGLNEQFF.

This clonotype has more than one count but fewer than ten. The chain joins TRBV15 to TRBJ2-5, with a weak D call TRBD2 (5 bases). Germline V gene sequence: CDR1 LNHNV, CDR2 YYDKDF (reference sequence). The germline V and J ends were trimmed by 1 base and 4 bases, with 7 bases remaining between them. The CDR3 runs to 13 residues. CDR3 sequence reads: CATSRAGRETQYF. CDR3 in DNA: TGTGCCACCAGCAGAGCGGGAAGAGAGACCCAGTACTTC.

A few counts support this clonotype. The chain carries TRBV4-2 and TRBJ2-1; D uncertain. Germline V gene lookup returns CDR1 LGHNA and CDR2 YNFKEQ. The CDR3 is 15 amino acids. V gave up 4 bases and J gave up 5 bases, with 15 bases separating them. The CDR3 bases are TGTGCCAGCAGCCGCCCCGACCCTGTCAACAATGAGCAGTTCTTC. This sequence encodes CASSRPDPVNNEQFF.

This rearrangement joins TRBV7-2 to TRBJ2-3; D is unresolved. The V end was cut by 5 bases, the J end by 1 base, with 7 bases between. The CDR3 totals 13 residues. CDR1 and CDR2 (germline): SGHTA, FQGNSA. This CDR3 reads CASSGIGTDTQYF. The CDR3 DNA is TGTGCCAGCAGCGGGATTGGCACAGATACGCAGTATTTT.